This T cell receptor (beta chain) was captured by sequencing in a study of CD8 T cells in ankylosing spondylitis. About this clonotype: Antigen unknown.

Germline V lookup: CDR1 MDHEN, CDR2 SYDVKM. The CDR3 totals 17 residues. Trimming removed 5 bases from V and 2 bases from J; junction bases left unmatched: 12. Quantitative 5'-RACE was performed with molecular barcodes, and it yielded the TCR beta libraries. TCRdb redid the calling of the 5' RACE reads with MiXCR, one entry per CDR3 protein. The table lists hundreds of thousands of distinct CDR3 sequences, about an eighth of them singletons. Study findings and constraints: Matched synovial fluid from ankylosing spondylitis patients was reported to be enriched for disease-linked clones. Typical of ankylosing spondylitis blood, it appeared, was a TCR beta motif of eight highly homologous variants. In reactive arthritis synovial fluid and blood, some motif variants had been reported before. Disease-linked clones had a CD8+ phenotype and relatively low frequency in peripheral blood.

The sequenced sample was blood, either unsorted or a sorted T cell fraction (not recorded which). The gene calls are TRBV28 and TRBJ2-1, with 7 bases identical to TRBD2. This TCR was recovered from a male donor with ankylosing spondylitis. The CDR3 spells CASSQRLARPPYNEQFF. Written as DNA, the CDR3 is TGTGCCAGCAGTCAACGACTAGCTAGACCACCCTACAATGAGCAGTTCTTC.